The rows below give T cell receptor beta chains drawn from one sample of a study of T cell changes during pregnancy in multiple sclerosis. The table came from immunoSEQ multiplex PCR; TCRdb's copy has only in-frame clones and leaves some out. The sample consists of around 45,000 clones, 75% to 95% of them appearing once. The sample was CD4+ T cells from peripheral blood mononuclear cells, taken before pregnancy. These receptors were obtained from a female donor with multiple sclerosis, enrolled in a pregnancy study. Both conserved end residues are part of each CDR3. A D gene is named only where the DNA matches it firmly. Clone size, where shown, is once, few, many, or a class for clones that have expanded.

D gene: TRBD1
clone size: .
V gene: TRBV18
J gene: TRBJ1-5
CDR3 DNA: TGTGCCAGCTCTTTGACAGGGGCAGCCAGCAATCAGCCCCAGCATTTT
CDR3 protein: CASSLTGAASNQPQHF

D gene: .
clone size: few
V gene: TRBV19
J gene: TRBJ1-1
CDR3 DNA: TGTGCCAGTACTCCCGGGGGGGCGAACACTGAAGCTTTCTTT
CDR3 protein: CASTPGGANTEAFF

D gene: TRBD2
clone size: .
V gene: TRBV6-4
J gene: TRBJ2-3
CDR3 DNA: TGTGCCAGCAGTGTCGCTAGCGGGAGTAGGTATACGCAGTATTTT
CDR3 protein: CASSVASGSRYTQYF

D gene: .
clone size: .
V gene: TRBV18
J gene: TRBJ1-5
CDR3 DNA: TGTGCCAGCTCACTACAGGGAAATCAGCCCCAGCATTTT
CDR3 protein: CASSLQGNQPQHF

D gene: TRBD2
clone size: once
V gene: TRBV7-3
J gene: TRBJ2-1
CDR3 DNA: TGTGCCAGCAGCCCCGGGAGGGGGGGCTCCTACAATGAGCAGTTCTTC
CDR3 protein: CASSPGRGGSYNEQFF

D gene: .
clone size: .
V gene: TRBV5-4
J gene: TRBJ2-7
CDR3 DNA: TGTGCCAGCAGCCTGGGACTCTACGAGCAGTACTTC
CDR3 protein: CASSLGLYEQYF

D gene: .
clone size: .
V gene: TRBV29-1
J gene: TRBJ2-3
CDR3 DNA: TGCAGCGTTGCGGGGACATCTAATACGCAGTATTTT
CDR3 protein: CSVAGTSNTQYF

D gene: TRBD1
clone size: .
V gene: TRBV19
J gene: TRBJ1-5
CDR3 DNA: TGTGCCAGTAACCAGAGGGGGCGTTGGAATCAGCCCCAGCATTTT
CDR3 protein: CASNQRGRWNQPQHF

D gene: TRBD1
clone size: .
V gene: TRBV28
J gene: TRBJ1-5
CDR3 DNA: TGTGCCAGCAGTGAAGACAGGGGGAGGCCCCAGCATTTT
CDR3 protein: CASSEDRGRPQHF

D gene: TRBD1
clone size: .
V gene: TRBV7-8
J gene: TRBJ2-7
CDR3 DNA: TGTGCCAGCAGCCGGGACAGGGCCACCTACGAGCAGTACTTC
CDR3 protein: CASSRDRATYEQYF

D gene: TRBD1
clone size: few
V gene: TRBV2
J gene: TRBJ1-3
CDR3 DNA: TGTGCCAGCAGGCCGGGACAGGGTAGCTCTGGAAACACCATATATTTT
CDR3 protein: CASRPGQGSSGNTIYF

D gene: TRBD1
clone size: .
V gene: TRBV5-4
J gene: TRBJ1-2
CDR3 DNA: TGTGCCAGCAGCATTACAGGGGTGTATGGCTACACCTTC
CDR3 protein: CASSITGVYGYTF

D gene: TRBD1
clone size: .
V gene: TRBV28
J gene: TRBJ2-3
CDR3 DNA: TGTGCCAGCAGTTTGCCAGGGGGCAGGAATACGCAGTATTTT
CDR3 protein: CASSLPGGRNTQYF

D gene: TRBD1
clone size: few
V gene: TRBV14
J gene: TRBJ1-1
CDR3 DNA: TGTGCCAGCAGCCAAGTTTTGGACAGGGGGCGCGTAGCTTTCTTT
CDR3 protein: CASSQVLDRGRVAFF

D gene: TRBD1
clone size: .
V gene: TRBV9
J gene: TRBJ1-1
CDR3 DNA: TGTGCCAGCAGCGTAAGGGACAGGGATACTGAAGCTTTCTTT
CDR3 protein: CASSVRDRDTEAFF

D gene: TRBD2
clone size: .
V gene: TRBV6-5
J gene: TRBJ2-5
CDR3 DNA: TGTGCCAGCCGCCATGGGGCTAGCGGGAAAGAGACCCAGTACTTC
CDR3 protein: CASRHGASGKETQYF

D gene: .
clone size: .
V gene: TRBV11-2
J gene: TRBJ2-1
CDR3 DNA: TGTGCCAGCAGCTCAGAGGCCGGGACAAGTTATAGGGGCTCCTACAATGAGCAGTTCTTC
CDR3 protein: CASSSEAGTSYRGSYNEQFF

D gene: .
clone size: once
V gene: TRBV19
J gene: TRBJ2-2
CDR3 DNA: TGTGCCACCCGGGGATCCGACCTCAAGGCCGGGGAGCTGTTTTTT
CDR3 protein: CATRGSDLKAGELFF

D gene: .
clone size: once
V gene: TRBV19
J gene: TRBJ1-5
CDR3 DNA: TGTGCCAGTAGTAAGGCAGGGTACAATCAGCCCCAGCATTTT
CDR3 protein: CASSKAGYNQPQHF

D gene: TRBD1
clone size: .
V gene: TRBV29-1
J gene: TRBJ2-1
CDR3 DNA: TGCAGCGTAGGGGACAGGGGCCGGTCCTACAATGAGCAGTTCTTC
CDR3 protein: CSVGDRGRSYNEQFF

D gene: .
clone size: .
V gene: TRBV7-3
J gene: TRBJ1-2
CDR3 DNA: TGTGCCAGCAGCTGGGGAGTGGAACAGACCCTCTATGGCTACACCTTC
CDR3 protein: CASSWGVEQTLYGYTF

D gene: .
clone size: .
V gene: TRBV6-5
J gene: TRBJ1-3
CDR3 DNA: TGTGCCAGCAGCTTGACAGCCTCTGGAAACACCATATATTTT
CDR3 protein: CASSLTASGNTIYF

D gene: TRBD2
clone size: .
V gene: TRBV2
J gene: TRBJ2-1
CDR3 DNA: TGTGCCAGCAGGGGTAGCGGGGGGGACCAGTTCTTC
CDR3 protein: CASRGSGGDQFF

D gene: .
clone size: .
V gene: TRBV6-6
J gene: TRBJ1-5
CDR3 DNA: TGTGCCAGCAGTTACCTGTCAGGGGATCAGCCCCAGCATTTT
CDR3 protein: CASSYLSGDQPQHF

D gene: .
clone size: .
V gene: TRBV7-8
J gene: TRBJ2-7
CDR3 DNA: TGTGCCAGCAGCTTAAGAACAGGGATTTACGAGCAGTACTTC
CDR3 protein: CASSLRTGIYEQYF

D gene: TRBD2
clone size: .
V gene: TRBV19
J gene: TRBJ2-5
CDR3 DNA: TGTTTTAGGGCAGGGAGGGAAGAGACCCAGTACTTC
CDR3 protein: CFRAGREETQYF

D gene: .
clone size: .
V gene: TRBV28
J gene: TRBJ2-1
CDR3 DNA: TGTGCCAGCAGTCCCGTCGGAGGAGACAATGAGCAGTTCTTC
CDR3 protein: CASSPVGGDNEQFF

D gene: .
clone size: medium-sized
V gene: TRBV4-3
J gene: TRBJ1-6
CDR3 DNA: TGCGCCAGCAGCCAAGGCAGAAATAATTCACCCCTCCACTTT
CDR3 protein: CASSQGRNNSPLHF

D gene: .
clone size: .
V gene: TRBV28
J gene: TRBJ2-1
CDR3 DNA: TGTGCCAGCAGTTCTACTAGCCTGGGCTCCTACAATGAGCAGTTCTTC
CDR3 protein: CASSSTSLGSYNEQFF

D gene: TRBD2
clone size: .
V gene: TRBV7-3
J gene: TRBJ2-2
CDR3 DNA: TGTGCCAGCAGCTTGATAGCGGGAGAGGCGAACACCGGGGAGCTGTTTTTT
CDR3 protein: CASSLIAGEANTGELFF

D gene: .
clone size: .
V gene: TRBV5-1
J gene: TRBJ2-5
CDR3 DNA: TGCGCCAGCAGCTTGGGACAGACTCAAGAGACCCAGTACTTC
CDR3 protein: CASSLGQTQETQYF

D gene: .
clone size: .
V gene: TRBV2
J gene: TRBJ2-1
CDR3 DNA: TGTGCCAGCAGTCCCCCCGGCGGAGGTAGGCATGAGCAGTTCTTC
CDR3 protein: CASSPPGGGRHEQFF

D gene: TRBD1
clone size: .
V gene: TRBV11-2
J gene: TRBJ1-2
CDR3 DNA: TGTGCCAGCAGCCCCGGGACAGGCGGAGGCTACACCTTC
CDR3 protein: CASSPGTGGGYTF

D gene: .
clone size: .
V gene: TRBV15
J gene: TRBJ2-5
CDR3 DNA: TGTGCCACCAGCAGTCGACAGTTCCAAGAGACCCAGTACTTC
CDR3 protein: CATSSRQFQETQYF

D gene: .
clone size: .
V gene: TRBV19
J gene: TRBJ1-2
CDR3 DNA: TGTGCCAGTAGGACGGGGGGTCATGGCTACACCTTC
CDR3 protein: CASRTGGHGYTF

D gene: TRBD2
clone size: once
V gene: TRBV19
J gene: TRBJ2-7
CDR3 DNA: TGTGCCTGGTACCCCGGGAGGCTCTACGAGCAGTACTTC
CDR3 protein: CAWYPGRLYEQYF

D gene: .
clone size: .
V gene: TRBV4-3
J gene: TRBJ2-2
CDR3 DNA: TGCGCCAGCAGCCAAGATCTGGGGGGGGCAGCCACGAACACCGGGGAGCTGTTTTTT
CDR3 protein: CASSQDLGGAATNTGELFF

D gene: .
clone size: .
V gene: TRBV6-1
J gene: TRBJ1-5
CDR3 DNA: TGTGCCAGCGGGGTCGAGGGGGGGAGCAATCAGCCCCAGCATTTT
CDR3 protein: CASGVEGGSNQPQHF

D gene: TRBD1
clone size: .
V gene: TRBV27
J gene: TRBJ1-2
CDR3 DNA: TGTGCCAGCAGGGCTTCGGGGACAGGGAACTATGGCTACACCTTC
CDR3 protein: CASRASGTGNYGYTF

D gene: .
clone size: .
V gene: TRBV30
J gene: TRBJ2-7
CDR3 DNA: TGTGCCTGGAGCTTTAACTCCTACGAGCAGTACTTC
CDR3 protein: CAWSFNSYEQYF

D gene: .
clone size: .
V gene: TRBV6-6
J gene: TRBJ2-7
CDR3 DNA: TGTGCCGCCGGGGGGGACAGCTCCTACGAGCAGTACTTC
CDR3 protein: CAAGGDSSYEQYF

D gene: TRBD2
clone size: .
V gene: TRBV2
J gene: TRBJ2-1
CDR3 DNA: TGTGCCAGCAGGGCTAGCGGGCCCCATGCGCAGTTCTTC
CDR3 protein: CASRASGPHAQFF